The source of this TCR beta chain is a study of cytomegalovirus exposure and HLA in healthy donors. About this clone: Its antigen is still unknown.

The study, taken as a whole, reports: Researchers counted around 180 TCR beta chains as cytomegalovirus-associated. It was shown in a later analysis that HLA-associated TCR beta chains were more clonally expanded than other, equally common chains. In a later analysis, an Asian-associated ancestry cluster reportedly showed fewer N-insertions than the 666-donor mean. Among TCR sequences, most were rare, though some public TCRs appeared in many donors.

The PCR made use of 60 Vbeta and 13 Jbeta primers. TCRdb's table, derived via immunoSEQ multiplex PCR, lists solely in-frame clones and lacks some. The sample holds some 200,000 clones, 79% seen once. The trim removed 4 bases at V and 5 bases at J, leaving 6 bases unmatched. In germline, CDR1 is SGHTA, CDR2 FQGNSA. The CDR3 runs to 15 residues. The origin of this receptor is a girl under 18 in good health and CMV-seropositive. The sequenced sample consisted of PBMCs. V is TRBV7-2 and J is TRBJ2-7, with TRBD2 matching over 12 bases. The CDR3 here is CASSWTSGITHEQYF. CDR3 in DNA: TGTGCCAGCAGCTGGACTAGCGGGATTACCCACGAGCAGTACTTC.